The 11 T cell receptor beta chains below all came from one sample that was sequenced in a study of T cells in Graves' hyperthyroidism and ophthalmopathy. Amplified TCR beta CDR3 regions came from RNA transcripts. First-round RT-PCR targeting the TCR CDR3 was performed with the HTBI primer set. In TCRdb, the multiplex PCR reads were re-called with MiXCR into one record per CDR3 protein. The data show about 840,000 distinct CDR3 sequences, around 38% seen once. Sequenced input: blood. These receptors came from a man younger than 35 with Graves' hyperthyroidism.

This clonotype was detected a few times. The junction departs from the called germline gene at one end, perhaps through a read error. The chain has TRBV7-3 and TRBJ1-3, with a possible D match to TRBD1 (6 bases). Germline-derived CDR1 and CDR2 are SGHTA and FQGTGA. The CDR3 consists of 16 residues. In DNA, the CDR3 is TGTGCCAGCAGCCTAACTGGACAGCGCTCTGGAAACACCATATATTTT. This codes for CASSLTGQRSGNTIYF.

The rearrangement joins TRBV20-1 to TRBJ2-5; 9 bases are shared with TRBD2. The CDR3 totals 15 residues. Germline CDR1 DFQATT, CDR2 SNEGSKA (reference sequence). V was clipped by 5 bases and J by 9 bases; unmatched bases: 16. In nucleotides, the CDR3 is TGCAGTGCTGTTCCGACAGGGACTAGCAATCAGCCCCAGTACTTC. Its translation: CSAVPTGTSNQPQYF.

This rearrangement joins TRBV7-9 to TRBJ1-4; 9 nucleotides agree with TRBD1. Germline V CDR1 and CDR2: SEHNR, FQNEAQ (reference sequence). V gave up 4 bases and J gave up 8 bases; unmatched junction bases: 14. The CDR3 consists of 17 residues. The CDR3 reads CASSSSGTGRSGEKLFF. Written as DNA, the CDR3 is TGTGCCAGCAGCTCATCCGGGACAGGGAGATCGGGAGAAAAACTGTTTTTT.

This clonotype appeared once. The gene calls are TRBV25-1 and TRBJ1-3; weak D call: TRBD1 (6 bases). This CDR3 is built from 13 residues. The V end was cut by 6 bases, the J end by 4 bases, with 10 bases between. Looked up from germline, CDR1 is MGHDK and CDR2 is SYGVNS. CDR3 sequence: CASSEGGGNTIYF. The CDR3 DNA reads as TGTGCCAGCAGCGAGGGGGGCGGAAACACCATATATTTT.

This chain joins TRBV19 and TRBJ2-2; D unresolved. The CDR3 has 14 amino acids. Germline V gives CDR1 LNHDA, CDR2 SQIVND (reference sequence). Trimming shortened V by 2 bases and J by 7 bases, and 11 bases separated the two germline ends. CDR3 in DNA: TGTGCCAGTAGTATAAGGATAGGTGGCGGGGAGCTGTTTTTT. It specifies CASSIRIGGGELFF.

This clonotype was observed a handful of times. V gene TRBV4-3 combines with J gene TRBJ1-1, with D unclear. V dropped 1 base and J dropped 5 bases, with 11 bases sitting between them. Per germline, CDR1 LGHNA and CDR2 YSLEER. The CDR3 has 14 amino acids. As DNA, the CDR3 is TGCGCCAGCAGCCAAGGGATAGAGTGGACTGAAGCTTTCTTT. It specifies CASSQGIEWTEAFF.

This chain joins TRBV10-3 and TRBJ1-5, with 11 bases that match TRBD1. Germline-derived CDR1 and CDR2 are ENHRY and SYGVKD. The CDR3 spans 15 residues. V shed 11 bases and J 0 bases; nucleotides not matched to a gene: 6. CDR3 amino acids: CAAAGTGGSNQPQHF. DNA of the CDR3: TGTGCCGCCGCCGGGACAGGGGGTAGCAATCAGCCCCAGCATTTT.

This clonotype has ten or more counts. The V gene is TRBV20-1, the J gene TRBJ1-5; D is perhaps TRBD1 (6 bases). V was cut by 3 bases and J by 5 bases, with 8 bases left in between. Germline V gene lookup returns CDR1 DFQATT and CDR2 SNEGSKA (reference sequence). The CDR3 loop spans 12 amino acids. The CDR3 nucleotides read TGCAGTGCTAGGGGGGCGCATCAGCCCCAGCATTTT. Translated: CSARGAHQPQHF.

Comment on this clonotype: A read error may be the cause here, since a much bigger clone is one base away. The rearrangement links TRBV5-1 to TRBJ1-1, with 7 bases identical to TRBD1. The CDR3 has 12 amino acids. Germline CDR1 reads SGHRS; CDR2 reads YFSETQ. V trimming: 4 bases; J trimming: 11 bases; junction bases outside the gene matches: 8. DNA of the CDR3: TGCGCCAGCAGCCACGGACAGGCAGCCGCTTTCTTT. Translation gives CASSHGQAAAFF. Using reference TRBV5-1 and TRBJ1-1 for the parts outside the CDR3, the full variable domain is KAGVTQTPRYLIKTRGQQVTLSCSPISGHRSVSWYQQTPGQGLQFLFEYFSETQRNKGNFPGRFSGRQFSNSRSEMNVSTLELGDSALYLCASSHGQAAAFFGQGTRLTVV.

This clonotype was counted between two and nine times. The rearrangement joins TRBV20-1 to TRBJ2-5; 8 nucleotides agree with TRBD2. The CDR3 is made up of 16 amino acids. Germline loops: CDR1 DFQATT, CDR2 SNEGSKA (reference sequence). Trimming removed 3 bases from V and 5 bases from J; junction bases left unmatched: 14. This CDR3 reads CSASGLAGTRRETQYF. The CDR3 DNA sequence: TGCAGTGCTAGTGGGCTAGCGGGCACTAGGCGGGAGACCCAGTACTTC.

As for this clonotype: One base away lies a much larger clone, so this may be a sequencing read error. The gene calls are TRBV7-9 and TRBJ2-7, with 7 bases that match TRBD1. Germline lookup yields CDR1 SEHNR and CDR2 FQNEAQ (reference sequence). Trimming removed 8 bases from V and 2 bases from J; junction bases left unmatched: 6. This CDR3 contains 13 residues. The DNA of the CDR3 is TGTGCCAGCGGGGCCGGGACAGCCTACGAGCAGTACTTC. It translates to CASGAGTAYEQYF.